This TCR beta chain was captured in a study of T-cell memory formation after mild COVID-19. Study context: TCR clusters showed largely donor specificity.

V was pared by 2 bases and J by 8 bases, with 10 bases between. Germline V gene sequence: CDR1 SGDLS, CDR2 YYNGEE. The CDR3 runs 12 residues. TCRdb reprocessed the 5' RACE reads with MiXCR, giving one entry per CDR3 protein. The repertoire holds a few hundred thousand distinct CDR3 sequences, 15% to 20% seen once, with about 22% in the top ten. The V gene is TRBV9, the J gene TRBJ1-2, with a weak D call TRBD1 (5 bases). This TCR derives from a man aged 18-30 years who had mild COVID-19 (a few samples of this study predate the infection). Cell type and time point are not known. Material for sequencing was PBMCs or a T cell subset sorted from them (not recorded which). CDR3: CASSVLGGGYTF. The CDR3 DNA sequence: TGTGCCAGCAGCGTCCTCGGGGGAGGCTACACCTTC.